The next 30 T cell receptor beta chains were all read from a single sample in a study of B cell selection in AIRE deficiency. Some clones are missing from TCRdb's copy, which holds only in-frame ones; the method was immunoSEQ multiplex PCR. The top ten hold 1.4% of the sample, which has 20,000 or so clones, around nine tenths seen once. Sorted regulatory T cells were CD4-positive, CD25-high and CD127-low or negative. The sequencing input was CD4+CD25+ Tregs sorted from PBMCs. These receptors were taken from a human donor in good health.

This clone was picked up a small number of times. The V and J genes are TRBV6-1 and TRBJ1-2; 10 bases are shared with TRBD1. Germline V lookup: CDR1 MNHNS, CDR2 SASEGT. The CDR3 has 14 residues. Unmatched junction bases numbered 5, after V lost 6 bases and J lost 4 bases. In DNA, the CDR3 is TGTGCCAGCAGGAGGACAGGGGGAGGCTATGGCTACACCTTC. This gives the protein CASRRTGGGYGYTF.

The chain couples TRBV5-1 to TRBJ1-1; unclear D gene. V lost 7 bases, J lost 2 bases, and 15 bases lay in between. Germline V gene lookup returns CDR1 SGHRS and CDR2 YFSETQ. The CDR3 is made up of 14 amino acids. Here the CDR3 DNA reads TGCGCCAGCTGCGACGGGTGGGGAAACACTGAAGCTTTCTTT. Its translation: CASCDGWGNTEAFF.

The V gene is TRBV11-2, the J gene TRBJ2-7; 12 bases fit TRBD2. The V segment lost 5 bases and the J segment 2 bases; nucleotides outside the gene matches: 7. This CDR3 has 16 amino acids. The germline V gene encodes CDR1 SGHAT and CDR2 FQNNGV. CDR3 sequence: CASSTRLAGEAYEQYF. CDR3 coding DNA: TGTGCCAGCAGCACTCGACTAGCGGGGGAGGCCTACGAGCAGTACTTC.

The CDR3 loop is CASSVGTGLGDTQYF. As DNA, the CDR3 is TGCGCCAGCTCAGTCGGGACAGGGTTGGGGGATACGCAGTATTTT. The chain employs TRBV5-1 and TRBJ2-3; TRBD1 matches 9 bases. Germline lookup yields CDR1 SGHRS and CDR2 YFSETQ. V lost 7 bases and J lost 6; bases outside the gene matches: 12. CDR3 length equals 15 residues.

This chain connects TRBV2 to TRBJ2-3; no firm D call. The V gene lost 6 bases and the J gene lost 5 bases, with 9 bases spanning the gap. Per germline, CDR1 SNHLY and CDR2 FYNNEI. The length of the CDR3 is 12 residues. CDR3 bases: TGTGCCAGCAGACCCTCGGGAGATACGCAGTATTTT. Translation: CASRPSGDTQYF.

The chain is built from TRBV6-6 and TRBJ2-2, with 7 nucleotides matching TRBD1. The CDR3 runs 14 residues. Germline V gene sequence: CDR1 MNHNY, CDR2 SVGAGI (reference sequence). The V gene end was trimmed by 6 bases and the J gene end by 3 bases; junction bases not matched to a gene: 4. CDR3: CASSKGADTGELFF. The DNA for the CDR3 is TGTGCCAGCAGCAAGGGGGCCGACACCGGGGAGCTGTTTTTT.

This CDR3 reads CAISESAGLYGYTF. CDR3 nucleotides: TGTGCCATCAGTGAGTCCGCGGGCCTCTATGGCTACACCTTC. This chain links TRBV10-3 with TRBJ1-2; D unresolved. Trimming removed 0 bases from V and 4 bases from J, with 9 bases in between. CDR1 is ENHRY, CDR2 SYGVKD, per germline. The CDR3 covers 14 residues.

The chain employs TRBV5-1 and TRBJ2-5; 9 bases are a match to TRBD1. The V gene end was trimmed by 4 bases and the J gene end by 7 bases; junction bases not matched to a gene: 11. The CDR3 has 15 amino acids. Germline lookup yields CDR1 SGHRS and CDR2 YFSETQ. The CDR3 sequence is CASSPGTGSEGTQYF. CDR3 bases: TGCGCCAGCAGCCCCGGGACAGGGTCAGAGGGGACCCAGTACTTC.

The chain recombines TRBV5-3 with TRBJ2-7; the D gene is possibly TRBD1 (5 bases). TRBV5-3 has ORF status, its function being uncertain. This CDR3 comprises 15 residues. Between the trimmed V and J ends, which lost 4 bases and 6 bases, there was a span of 20 bases. The CDR3 sequence is CARSRVGRTRLEQYF. CDR3 in DNA: TGTGCCAGAAGCCGGGTGGGGCGAACCCGCCTCGAGCAGTACTTC.

The gene calls are TRBV4-2 and TRBJ1-4, with 7 bases that match TRBD1. Germline assignment: CDR1 LGHNA and CDR2 YNFKEQ. The CDR3 length is 15 residues. J gave up 0 bases and V 4 bases, and 2 bases lay outside the gene matches. The CDR3 sequence: CASSRDRATNEKLFF. The DNA for the CDR3 is TGTGCCAGCAGCCGTGACAGGGCAACTAATGAAAAACTGTTTTTT.

The V and J genes are TRBV5-1 and TRBJ2-3; 9 bases fit TRBD2. The CDR3 consists of 15 residues. Trimming cost V 2 bases and J 2 bases; bases outside gene matches: 3. Germline CDR1 SGHRS, CDR2 YFSETQ. CDR3 sequence (DNA): TGCGCCAGCAGCTTCACTAGCGGGTTCACAGATACGCAGTATTTT. This gives the protein CASSFTSGFTDTQYF.

V usage is TRBV6-5 and J usage is TRBJ1-6; a possible D gene is TRBD1 (6 bases). The CDR3 is 14 residues long. Deletions cut 5 bases from V and 4 bases from J, with 9 bases between. Germline CDR1 is MNHEY and CDR2 is SVGAGI. CDR3 bases: TGTGCCAGCAGTCCAGGGGCTTATAATTCACCCCTCCACTTT. It specifies CASSPGAYNSPLHF.

This sequence joins TRBV5-1 and TRBJ2-7, with D unclear. The CDR3 is 13 amino acids. The germline V and J ends were trimmed by 0 bases and 6 bases, with 10 bases remaining between them. The germline gives CDR1 SGHRS, CDR2 YFSETQ. Written as DNA, the CDR3 is TGCGCCAGCAGCTTGGAACCGGGCTCCGAGCAGTACTTC. It specifies CASSLEPGSEQYF.

The V gene is TRBV9, the J gene TRBJ2-2, with 8 bases lining up with TRBD2. CDR3 length: 15 amino acids. CDR1 SGDLS and CDR2 YYNGEE come from the germline V gene. Trimming removed 2 bases from V and 1 base from J; junction bases left unmatched: 1. Here the CDR3 reads CASSVLAGNTGELFF. The DNA of the CDR3 is TGTGCCAGCAGCGTTCTAGCGGGGAACACCGGGGAGCTGTTTTTT.

This clone has only one observation. The rearrangement joins TRBV5-5 to TRBJ2-4; the D gene could be TRBD1 or TRBD2 (5 bases each). The CDR3 length is 17 residues. The germline V gene has CDR1 SGHKS and CDR2 YYEKEE (reference sequence). V was trimmed by 3 bases and J by 3 bases, leaving 19 bases between them. The CDR3 bases are TGTGCCAGCAGCTACCGGGACGGTCTGGGTGGCAAAAACATTCAGTACTTC. Its protein is CASSYRDGLGGKNIQYF.

This chain uses TRBV27 with TRBJ1-6; D is ambiguous. V was clipped by 0 bases and J by 7 bases, with 10 bases between them. Germline CDR1 reads MNHEY; CDR2 reads SMNVEV (reference sequence). CDR3 length: 15 amino acids. The CDR3 protein is CASSLSGQTNSPLHF. Written as DNA, the CDR3 is TGTGCCAGCAGTTTATCCGGGCAGACCAATTCACCCCTCCACTTT.

The V call is TRBV7-9, the J call TRBJ2-3; 12 bases agree with TRBD2. Looked up from germline, CDR1 is SEHNR and CDR2 is FQNEAQ (reference sequence). The V and J ends lost 4 bases and 1 base, in that order; junction bases with no gene match: 6. The CDR3 is 17 residues long. CDR3 nucleotide sequence: TGTGCCAGCAGCTCCCGGACTAGCGGGGTGCGCACAGATACGCAGTATTTT. The encoded protein is CASSSRTSGVRTDTQYF.

J is TRBJ2-2 and V is TRBV5-8; no clear D. Germline-derived CDR1 and CDR2 are SGHTS and YDEGEE. CDR3 length equals 15 residues. The V gene lost 4 bases and the J gene lost 0 bases, with 10 bases spanning the gap. CDR3 sequence: CASSKSSPNTGELFF. In DNA, the CDR3 is TGTGCCAGCAGCAAAAGTTCACCGAACACCGGGGAGCTGTTTTTT. The variable domain in full, completed from reference TRBV5-8 and TRBJ2-2, reads EAGVTQSPTHLIKTRGQQATLRCSPISGHTSVYWYQQALGLGLQFLLWYDEGEERNRGNFPPRFSGRQFPNYSSELNVNALELEDSALYLCASSKSSPNTGELFFGEGSRLTVL.

This chain's CDR3 is CASSIGVGSNQPQHF. The CDR3 DNA is TGTGCCAGTAGTATAGGGGTTGGGAGCAATCAGCCCCAGCATTTT. This sequence joins TRBV19 and TRBJ1-5, with D hard to call. This CDR3 spans 15 amino acids. Trimming shortened V by 1 base and J by 1 base, and 8 bases separated the two germline ends. CDR1 and CDR2 from the germline V gene are LNHDA and SQIVND (reference sequence). Full variable domain (missing parts from reference TRBV19 and TRBJ1-5): DGGITQSPKYLFRKEGQNVTLSCEQNLNHDAMYWYRQDPGQGLRLIYYSQIVNDFQKGDIAEGYSVSREKKESFPLTVTSAQKNPTAFYLCASSIGVGSNQPQHFGDGTRLSIL.

The chain has TRBV7-6 and TRBJ1-2, with a tentative D call TRBD1 (5 bases). Germline CDR1 and CDR2: SGHVS and FNYEAQ. The CDR3 has 16 residues. Trimming took off 5 bases at V and 1 base at J, with 17 bases between the two ends. For the CDR3, the DNA is TGTGCCAGCAGCCCAGGACCGGGACCCCATAACTATGGCTACACCTTC. Translation gives CASSPGPGPHNYGYTF.

The chain joins TRBV11-2 to TRBJ1-3, with D possibly being TRBD1 (5 bases). The CDR3 length is 15 residues. Trimming pared 4 bases from V and 0 bases from J, leaving 10 bases between. Germline CDR1 is SGHAT and CDR2 is FQNNGV. The CDR3 DNA reads TGTGCCAGCAGCTCCCACAGGAACTCTGGAAACACCATATATTTT. It is translated as CASSSHRNSGNTIYF.

The chain joins TRBV11-1 to TRBJ1-4, with 8 bases identical to TRBD1. The trim removed 5 bases at V and 4 bases at J, leaving 3 bases unmatched. The CDR3 loop spans 14 amino acids. Germline CDR1 and CDR2: SGHAT and FQDESV (reference sequence). The CDR3 here is CASSLGQVNEKLFF. DNA for the CDR3: TGTGCCAGCAGCCTGGGACAGGTTAATGAAAAACTGTTTTTT. Together with reference TRBV11-1 and TRBJ1-4, the CDR3 gives the full variable domain: EAEVAQSPRYKITEKSQAVAFWCDPISGHATLYWYRQILGQGPELLVQFQDESVVDDSQLPKDRFSAERLKGVDSTLKIQPAELGDSAMYLCASSLGQVNEKLFFGSGTQLSVL.

The rearrangement links TRBV5-1 to TRBJ1-2; TRBD1 aligns across 9 bases. V dropped 4 bases and J dropped 2; count of bases not matched to a gene: 3. The CDR3 sequence is 14 residues long. Germline CDR1 SGHRS, CDR2 YFSETQ. The CDR3: CASSTGTGNYGYTF. The CDR3 DNA sequence: TGCGCCAGCAGCACGGGGACAGGGAACTATGGCTACACCTTC. The variable domain in full, completed from reference TRBV5-1 and TRBJ1-2, reads KAGVTQTPRYLIKTRGQQVTLSCSPISGHRSVSWYQQTPGQGLQFLFEYFSETQRNKGNFPGRFSGRQFSNSRSEMNVSTLELGDSALYLCASSTGTGNYGYTFGSGTRLTVV.

The rearrangement uses TRBV9 and TRBJ1-6, with a weak D call TRBD1 (5 bases). Per the germline V gene, CDR1 is SGDLS and CDR2 is YYNGEE. The length of the CDR3 is 13 residues. Between the trimmed V and J ends, which lost 8 bases and 3 bases, there was a span of 9 bases. The CDR3 DNA follows: TGTGCCAGTATCGGGGGCTATAATTCACCCCTCCACTTT. The encoded protein is CASIGGYNSPLHF.

In DNA form, the CDR3 reads TGTGCCAGCAGCAAGGGGTTCGGGGTCTATGGCTACACCTTC. This translates into CASSKGFGVYGYTF. The J gene is TRBJ1-2, the V gene TRBV28, with D tentatively TRBD1 (5 bases). Germline V gives CDR1 MDHEN, CDR2 SYDVKM. Between the trimmed V and J ends, which lost 6 bases and 4 bases, there was a span of 15 bases. The CDR3 loop spans 14 amino acids.

The chain has TRBV18 and TRBJ2-2; 8 positions match TRBD2. V was pared by 2 bases and J by 6 bases, with 8 bases of the junction left unmatched. CDR1 and CDR2 (germline): KGHSH, LQKENI. The CDR3 spans 16 residues. The CDR3 nucleotides read TGTGCCAGCTCACCAAGATCCGGGGGGGCCTCCGGGGAGCTGTTTTTT. The encoded protein is CASSPRSGGASGELFF.

This clone appeared once. The chain has TRBV11-2 and TRBJ1-5; 8 bases line up with TRBD1. V gave up 6 bases and J gave up 9 bases; unmatched junction bases: 7. This CDR3 spans 13 amino acids. Germline V gene lookup returns CDR1 SGHAT and CDR2 FQNNGV. The CDR3 coding sequence is TGTGCCAGCAGTTCAGGGGGCTGGCGGCCCCAGCATTTT. This codes for CASSSGGWRPQHF.

V is TRBV9 and J is TRBJ2-1; no reliable D call. The CDR3 is 13 amino acids. The germline gives CDR1 SGDLS, CDR2 YYNGEE. Trimming left V 0 bases short and J 10 bases short, with 11 bases between. This CDR3 is CASSVAGQQEQFF. The CDR3 nucleotides are TGTGCCAGCAGCGTAGCTGGCCAACAGGAGCAGTTCTTC. Full variable domain (rest looked up from reference TRBV9 and TRBJ2-1): DSGVTQTPKHLITATGQRVTLRCSPRSGDLSVYWYQQSLDQGLQFLIQYYNGEERAKGNILERFSAQQFPDLHSELNLSSLELGDSALYFCASSVAGQQEQFFGPGTRLTVL.

The CDR3 sequence: CASSFWDSTEAFF. The DNA of the CDR3 is TGCGCCAGCAGCTTCTGGGACAGCACTGAAGCTTTCTTT. This rearrangement joins TRBV5-1 to TRBJ1-1, with TRBD1 matching 7 bases. CDR3 length: 13 residues. With V trimmed by 2 bases and J by 4 bases, 2 bases remained unmatched. Germline V gene data show CDR1 as SGHRS and CDR2 as YFSETQ. The variable domain in full, completed from reference TRBV5-1 and TRBJ1-1, reads KAGVTQTPRYLIKTRGQQVTLSCSPISGHRSVSWYQQTPGQGLQFLFEYFSETQRNKGNFPGRFSGRQFSNSRSEMNVSTLELGDSALYLCASSFWDSTEAFFGQGTRLTVV.

The gene calls are TRBV6-6 and TRBJ1-4; D remains unclear. V was pared by 0 bases and J by 3 bases, with 2 bases between. The germline V gene has CDR1 MNHNY and CDR2 SVGAGI (reference sequence). The CDR3 runs to 13 residues. The CDR3: CASSYSPNEKLFF. In DNA form, the CDR3 reads TGTGCCAGCAGTTACTCGCCTAATGAAAAACTGTTTTTT.